The 14 T cell receptor beta chains presented below share a single source sample, sequenced in a study of cytomegalovirus exposure and HLA in healthy donors. The PCR was carried out with 60 Vbeta primers and 13 Jbeta primers. Profiled with immunoSEQ multiplex PCR; TCRdb holds only in-frame clones, not every one. The top ten hold 2.7% of the sample, which has 100,000 to 150,000 clones, just under 85% seen once. The specimen sequenced was PBMCs. Receptor source: a boy aged 2-9 years in good health and CMV-seronegative.

V is TRBV25-1 and J is TRBJ2-1; 8 bases line up with TRBD2. The CDR3 has 16 amino acids. V lost 5 bases to trimming and J lost 0 bases; unmatched junction nucleotides: 6. Germline CDR1 reads MGHDK; CDR2 reads SYGVNS. The CDR3 reads CASSYRLASSYNEQFF. The CDR3 bases are TGTGCCAGCAGTTATCGACTAGCGTCCTCCTACAATGAGCAGTTCTTC.

This chain joins TRBV4-2 and TRBJ2-7, with 10 bases matching TRBD2. CDR1 LGHNA and CDR2 YNFKEQ come from the germline V gene. The CDR3 spans 16 residues. V trimming: 3 bases; J trimming: 2 bases; junction bases outside the gene matches: 7. DNA of the CDR3: TGTGCCAGCAGCCAGGGGACTAGCGCGGGCCCCTACGAGCAGTACTTC. Encoded protein: CASSQGTSAGPYEQYF.

The V call is TRBV5-4, the J call TRBJ2-2; 10 positions agree with TRBD1. V shed 4 bases, J shed 8 bases, and the junction held 5 bases outside the gene matches. CDR3 length: 14 amino acids. Per germline, CDR1 SGHNT and CDR2 YYREEE (reference sequence). The chain's CDR3 is CASSRGQGRGELFF. CDR3 nucleotides: TGTGCCAGCAGCCGGGGACAGGGGAGGGGGGAGCTGTTTTTT.

J is TRBJ1-3 and V is TRBV7-8; TRBD1 might be the D (5 bases). V lost 5 bases and J 4 bases, leaving 12 bases between the germline ends. CDR1 is SGHVS and CDR2 is FQNEAQ in the germline V gene. The CDR3 covers 14 residues. The CDR3 coding sequence is TGTGCCAGCAGCCAGGGTTTTCTCGGAAACACCATATATTTT. As protein: CASSQGFLGNTIYF.

V and J are TRBV6-4 and TRBJ2-1; the match to TRBD2 covers 13 bases. Germline V lookup: CDR1 MRHNA, CDR2 SNTAGT. V trimming: 4 bases; J trimming: 8 bases; junction bases outside the gene matches: 5. The CDR3 length is 15 residues. CDR3 bases: TGTGCCAGCAGTGCTACTAGCGGGGGGGCCGATGAGCAGTTCTTC. Translated: CASSATSGGADEQFF.

The chain joins TRBV12-5 to TRBJ2-6; D may be TRBD1 (5 bases). Per the germline V gene, CDR1 is LGHNT and CDR2 is FRNRAP. The CDR3 totals 16 residues. Trimming removed 2 bases from V and 2 bases from J, with 10 bases in between. The CDR3 DNA follows: TGTGCTAGTGGTTTGATTGCAGGGCCTGGGGCCAACGTCCTGACTTTC. This sequence encodes CASGLIAGPGANVLTF.

This clone was counted once. The chain uses TRBV5-4 and TRBJ1-1, with 8 bases identical to TRBD1. Germline V gene lookup returns CDR1 SGHNT and CDR2 YYREEE (reference sequence). The ends lost 0 bases at V and 6 bases at J; junction bases unmatched: 10. CDR3 length equals 16 residues. CDR3 nucleotide sequence: TGTGCCAGCAGCTTGGCCCCGGACAGGGACGTTCCTGAAGCTTTCTTT. It yields the protein CASSLAPDRDVPEAFF. The entire variable domain, with the rest obtained from reference TRBV5-4 and TRBJ1-1, is as follows: ETGVTQSPTHLIKTRGQQVTLRCSSQSGHNTVSWYQQALGQGPQFIFQYYREEENGRGNFPPRFSGLQFPNYSSELNVNALELDDSALYLCASSLAPDRDVPEAFFGQGTRLTVV.

The chain recombines TRBV13 with TRBJ1-2; maybe TRBD1 (5 bases). Per germline, CDR1 PRHDT and CDR2 FYEKMQ (reference sequence). CDR3 size: 14 residues. The V and J ends lost 3 bases and 7 bases respectively, with 15 bases between them. As DNA, the CDR3 is TGTGCCAGCAGCTTGGGGCAGTTCATTCGTGGCTACACCTTC. This codes for CASSLGQFIRGYTF. Full variable domain (missing parts from reference TRBV13 and TRBJ1-2): AAGVIQSPRHLIKEKRETATLKCYPIPRHDTVYWYQQGPGQDPQFLISFYEKMQSDKGSIPDRFSAQQFSDYHSELNMSSLELGDSALYFCASSLGQFIRGYTFGSGTRLTVV.

The V call is TRBV6-4, the J call TRBJ2-1, with D possibly matching TRBD2 (5 bases). Germline V lookup: CDR1 MRHNA, CDR2 SNTAGT. The CDR3 consists of 13 residues. V lost 2 bases to trimming and J lost 8 bases, with 10 bases between them. The CDR3 protein is CASSDRESYEQFF. In DNA, the CDR3 is TGTGCCAGCAGTGACAGGGAGTCCTATGAGCAGTTCTTC.

This clone has a handful of counts. This chain uses TRBV6-4 with TRBJ1-1, with 8 bases identical to TRBD1. After removal of 0 bases from V and 1 base from J, the junction contained 4 bases not matched to a gene. Germline loops: CDR1 MRHNA, CDR2 SNTAGT. The CDR3 loop spans 16 amino acids. Here the CDR3 DNA reads TGTGCCAGCAGTGACTCATTGGGACAGGAGAACACTGAAGCTTTCTTT. Encoded protein: CASSDSLGQENTEAFF.

This chain connects TRBV28 to TRBJ2-5, with 9 bases matching TRBD2. Trimming at V came to 6 bases and at J to 4 bases, leaving 12 bases not matched to a gene. Germline values: CDR1 MDHEN, CDR2 SYDVKM. The CDR3 is made up of 16 amino acids. CDR3 sequence (DNA): TGTGCCAGCAGGGGGTTCAGTAGCGGGAGAGGAGAGACCCAGTACTTC. It yields the protein CASRGFSSGRGETQYF.

The chain links TRBV6-4 to TRBJ2-2; 9 bases are shared with TRBD2. The CDR3 totals 18 residues. Unmatched junction bases numbered 14, after V lost 5 bases and J lost 4 bases. The germline gives CDR1 MRHNA, CDR2 SNTAGT. The CDR3 is CASSNGPLAGESTGELFF. Here the CDR3 DNA reads TGTGCCAGCAGTAACGGACCCTTAGCGGGAGAATCCACCGGGGAGCTGTTTTTT.

V gene TRBV19 combines with J gene TRBJ1-5; TRBD1 matches 7 bases. The CDR3 covers 16 residues. Per the germline V gene, CDR1 is LNHDA and CDR2 is SQIVND (reference sequence). After removal of 9 bases from V and 2 bases from J, the junction contained 13 bases not matched to a gene. The CDR3 protein is CASVSNSDRRNQPQHF. In DNA form, the CDR3 reads TGTGCCAGCGTCAGTAACTCGGACAGGCGCAATCAGCCCCAGCATTTT.

This clone was seen only once. This chain links TRBV6-4 with TRBJ1-1, with a weak D call TRBD1 (5 bases). The CDR3 loop spans 14 amino acids. Germline V gene data show CDR1 as MRHNA and CDR2 as SNTAGT. V dropped 3 bases and J dropped 1 base, with 9 bases sitting between them. The CDR3, as DNA: TGTGCCAGCAGTGAGGGGCGGGAGAACACTGAAGCTTTCTTT. It codes for CASSEGRENTEAFF.